Many counts were recorded for the clone carrying this TCR beta chain. The antigen remains unidentified. The data originate from a study of CD8 T cells in ankylosing spondylitis. Each CDR3 protein gets one entry after TCRdb re-called the 5' RACE reads with MiXCR. The sample holds under 850,000 distinct CDR3 sequences, 15% to 20% seen once. Study-level points and caveats: Ankylosing spondylitis blood appeared to carry a characteristic TCR beta motif of under ten highly homologous variants.

Germline CDR1 SGHRS, CDR2 YFSETQ. The ends were cut back, 2 bases at V and 4 bases at J, with 15 bases in the middle. There are 16 residues in the CDR3. The sequenced sample was blood, either unsorted or a sorted T cell fraction (not recorded which). The V and J genes are TRBV5-1 and TRBJ2-2; D remains ambiguous. The TCR sequence derives from a male donor with ankylosing spondylitis. CDR3 protein: CASSFPYRASTGELFF. In DNA, the CDR3 is TGCGCCAGCAGCTTCCCATACAGAGCCTCCACCGGGGAGCTGTTTTTT.